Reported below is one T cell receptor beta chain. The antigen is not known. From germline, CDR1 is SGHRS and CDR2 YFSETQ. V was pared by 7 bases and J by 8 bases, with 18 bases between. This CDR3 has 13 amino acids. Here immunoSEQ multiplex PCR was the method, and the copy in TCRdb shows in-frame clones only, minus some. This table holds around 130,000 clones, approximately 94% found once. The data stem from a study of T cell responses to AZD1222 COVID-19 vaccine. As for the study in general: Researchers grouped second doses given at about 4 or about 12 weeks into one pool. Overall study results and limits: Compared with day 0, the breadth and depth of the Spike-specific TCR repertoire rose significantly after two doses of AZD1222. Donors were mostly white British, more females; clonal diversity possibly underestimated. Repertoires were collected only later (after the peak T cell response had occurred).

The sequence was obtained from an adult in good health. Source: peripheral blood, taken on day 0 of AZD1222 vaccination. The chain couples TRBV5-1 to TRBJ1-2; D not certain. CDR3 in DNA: TGCGCCAGCGGCAAAGACGGATGGAGAGGCTACACCTTC. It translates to CASGKDGWRGYTF.